This record looks at one TCR beta chain sequence and its context. Data came from immunoSEQ multiplex PCR; TCRdb stores just in-frame clones and leaves some out. The table lists roughly 120,000 clones, approximately 85% of them singletons. These data come from a study of blood T cell repertoires in COVID-19. Study overall: T cells, B-cell-depleted T cells, or PBMCs supplied cDNA or gDNA.

Germline loops: CDR1 MDHEN, CDR2 SYDVKM. The CDR3 covers 14 residues. Losses at the gene ends were 7 bases for V and 4 bases for J; bases not matched to a gene: 7. The chain is built from TRBV28 and TRBJ1-5; 7 nucleotides agree with TRBD1. The sequence derives from a woman older than 75 with COVID-19, enrolled during active disease. Sequenced input: peripheral blood. The CDR3 loop reads CASIRTGANQPQHF. The CDR3 DNA reads as TGTGCCAGCATAAGGACAGGAGCTAATCAGCCCCAGCATTTT.